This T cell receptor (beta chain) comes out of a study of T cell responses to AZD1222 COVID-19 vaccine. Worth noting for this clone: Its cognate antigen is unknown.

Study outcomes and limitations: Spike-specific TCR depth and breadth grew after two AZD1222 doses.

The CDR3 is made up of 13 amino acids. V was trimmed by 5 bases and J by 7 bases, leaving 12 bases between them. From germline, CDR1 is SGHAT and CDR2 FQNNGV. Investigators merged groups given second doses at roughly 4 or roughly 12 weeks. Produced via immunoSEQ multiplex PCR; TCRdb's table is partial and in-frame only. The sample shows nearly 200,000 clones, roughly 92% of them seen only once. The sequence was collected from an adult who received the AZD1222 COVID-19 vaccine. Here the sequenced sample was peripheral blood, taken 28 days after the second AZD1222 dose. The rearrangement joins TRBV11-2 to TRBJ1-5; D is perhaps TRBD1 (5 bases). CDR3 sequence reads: CASSLNGGQPQHF. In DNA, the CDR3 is TGTGCCAGCAGCCTTAACGGGGGGCAGCCCCAGCATTTT. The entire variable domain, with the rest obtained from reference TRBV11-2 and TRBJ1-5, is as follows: EAGVAQSPRYKIIEKRQSVAFWCNPISGHATLYWYQQILGQGPKLLIQFQNNGVVDDSQLPKDRFSAERLKGVDSTLKIQPAKLEDSAVYLCASSLNGGQPQHFGDGTRLSIL.